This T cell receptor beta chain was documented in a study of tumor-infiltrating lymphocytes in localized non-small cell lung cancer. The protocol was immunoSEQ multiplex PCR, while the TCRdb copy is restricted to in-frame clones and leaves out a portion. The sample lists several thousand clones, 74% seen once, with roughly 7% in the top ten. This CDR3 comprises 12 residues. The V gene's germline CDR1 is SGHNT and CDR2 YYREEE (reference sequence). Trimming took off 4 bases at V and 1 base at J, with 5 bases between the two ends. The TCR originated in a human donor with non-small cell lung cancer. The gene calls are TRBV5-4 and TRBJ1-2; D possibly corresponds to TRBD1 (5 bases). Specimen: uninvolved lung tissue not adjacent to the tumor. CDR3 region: CASSGHNYGYTF. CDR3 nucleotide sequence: TGTGCCAGCAGCGGACATAACTATGGCTACACCTTC. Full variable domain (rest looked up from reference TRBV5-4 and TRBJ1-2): ETGVTQSPTHLIKTRGQQVTLRCSSQSGHNTVSWYQQALGQGPQFIFQYYREEENGRGNFPPRFSGLQFPNYSSELNVNALELDDSALYLCASSGHNYGYTFGSGTRLTVV.